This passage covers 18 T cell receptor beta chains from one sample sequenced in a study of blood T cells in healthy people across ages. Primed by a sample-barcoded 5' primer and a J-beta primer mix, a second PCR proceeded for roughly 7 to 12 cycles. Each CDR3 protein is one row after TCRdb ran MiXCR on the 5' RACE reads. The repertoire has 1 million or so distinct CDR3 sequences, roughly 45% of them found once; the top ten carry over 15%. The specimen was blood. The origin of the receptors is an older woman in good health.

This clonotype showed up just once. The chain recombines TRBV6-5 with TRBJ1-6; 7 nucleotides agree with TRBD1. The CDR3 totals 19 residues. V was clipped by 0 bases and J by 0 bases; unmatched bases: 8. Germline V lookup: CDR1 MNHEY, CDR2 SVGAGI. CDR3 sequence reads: CASSYSADRLSSYNSPLHF. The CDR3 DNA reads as TGTGCCAGCAGTTACTCGGCGGACAGGCTGAGCTCCTATAATTCACCCCTCCACTTT.

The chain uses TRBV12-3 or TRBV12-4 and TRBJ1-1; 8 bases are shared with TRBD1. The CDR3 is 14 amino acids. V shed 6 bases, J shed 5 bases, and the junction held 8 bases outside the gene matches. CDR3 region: CASSSTGEGTEAFF. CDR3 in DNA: TGTGCCAGCAGCTCGACAGGGGAGGGAACTGAAGCTTTCTTT.

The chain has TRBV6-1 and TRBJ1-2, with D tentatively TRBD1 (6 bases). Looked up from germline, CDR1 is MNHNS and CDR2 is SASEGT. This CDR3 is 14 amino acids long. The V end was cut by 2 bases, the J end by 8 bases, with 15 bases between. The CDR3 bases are TGTGCCAGCAGTGAAACAGGGAGATCGGGCGGCTACACCTTC. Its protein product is CASSETGRSGGYTF.

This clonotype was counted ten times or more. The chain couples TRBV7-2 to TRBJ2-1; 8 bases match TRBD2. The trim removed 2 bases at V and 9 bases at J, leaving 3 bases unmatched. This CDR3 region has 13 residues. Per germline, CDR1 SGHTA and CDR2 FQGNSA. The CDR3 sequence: CASSLRLAFEQFF. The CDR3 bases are TGTGCCAGCAGCTTAAGACTAGCGTTTGAGCAGTTCTTC.

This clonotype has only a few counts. CDR3 loop: CASRQGQNRGTEAFF. Here the CDR3 DNA reads TGTGCCAGCAGGCAGGGACAAAATAGAGGCACTGAAGCTTTCTTT. The gene calls are TRBV27 and TRBJ1-1, with D tentatively TRBD1 (6 bases). Trimming pared 6 bases from V and 4 bases from J, leaving 18 bases between. This CDR3 has 15 amino acids. Germline CDR1 and CDR2: MNHEY and SMNVEV (reference sequence).

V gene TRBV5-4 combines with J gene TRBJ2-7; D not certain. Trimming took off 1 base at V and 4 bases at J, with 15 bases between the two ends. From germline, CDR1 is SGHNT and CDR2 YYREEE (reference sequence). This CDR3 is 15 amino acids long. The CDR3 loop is CASSLSIGSHYEQYF. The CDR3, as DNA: TGTGCCAGCAGCTTGTCAATCGGCAGTCATTACGAGCAGTACTTC.

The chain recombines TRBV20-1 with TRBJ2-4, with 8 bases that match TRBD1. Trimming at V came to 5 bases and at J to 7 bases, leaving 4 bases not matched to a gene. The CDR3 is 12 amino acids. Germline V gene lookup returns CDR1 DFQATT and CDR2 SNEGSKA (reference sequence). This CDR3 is CSARQGLNIQYF. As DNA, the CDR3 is TGCAGTGCTCGACAGGGGTTGAACATTCAGTACTTC.

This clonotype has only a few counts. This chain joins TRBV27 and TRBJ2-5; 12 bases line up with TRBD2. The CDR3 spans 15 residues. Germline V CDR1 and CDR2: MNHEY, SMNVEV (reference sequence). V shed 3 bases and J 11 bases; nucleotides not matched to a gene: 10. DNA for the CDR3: TGTGCCAGCAGTTTGTCGACTAGCGGGAGATATAAGCAGTACTTC. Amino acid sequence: CASSLSTSGRYKQYF.

Here the CDR3 DNA reads TGCAGTGCCGTGGGGGGAACCTACGAGCAGTACTTC. Its protein product is CSAVGGTYEQYF. The chain links TRBV20-1 to TRBJ2-7; D is perhaps TRBD2 (6 bases). CDR3 length equals 12 residues. From germline, CDR1 is DFQATT and CDR2 SNEGSKA (reference sequence). Between the trimmed V and J ends, which lost 6 bases and 2 bases, there was a span of 11 bases.

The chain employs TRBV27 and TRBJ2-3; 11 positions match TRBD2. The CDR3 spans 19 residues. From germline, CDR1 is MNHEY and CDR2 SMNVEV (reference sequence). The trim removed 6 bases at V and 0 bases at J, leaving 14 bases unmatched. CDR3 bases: TGTGCCAGCAGCTTGCGACTTCCCGGGACTAGCGGAAGCACAGATACGCAGTATTTT. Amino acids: CASSLRLPGTSGSTDTQYF.

CDR3 bases: TGTGCCAGCGGAGGGGCGGGCACGCAGTATTTT. Protein sequence: CASGGAGTQYF. The J gene is TRBJ2-3, the V gene TRBV12-3 or TRBV12-4, with a possible D match to TRBD2 (6 bases). This CDR3 region has 11 residues. V was cut by 8 bases and J by 9 bases, with 12 bases left in between.

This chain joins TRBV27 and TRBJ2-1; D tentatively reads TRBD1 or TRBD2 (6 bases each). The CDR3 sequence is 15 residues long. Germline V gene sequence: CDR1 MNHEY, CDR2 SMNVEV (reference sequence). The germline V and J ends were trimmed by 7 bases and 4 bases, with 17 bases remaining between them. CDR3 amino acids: CASTRGPSGYNEQFF. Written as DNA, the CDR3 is TGTGCCAGCACCCGGGGGCCATCGGGGTACAATGAGCAGTTCTTC.

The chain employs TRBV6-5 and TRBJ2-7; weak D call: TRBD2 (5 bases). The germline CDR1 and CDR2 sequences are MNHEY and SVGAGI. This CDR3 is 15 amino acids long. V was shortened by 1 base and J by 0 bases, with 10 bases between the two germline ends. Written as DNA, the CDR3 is TGTGCCAGCAGTTACTGGGGTGGGAGCTCCTACGAGCAGTACTTC. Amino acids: CASSYWGGSSYEQYF.

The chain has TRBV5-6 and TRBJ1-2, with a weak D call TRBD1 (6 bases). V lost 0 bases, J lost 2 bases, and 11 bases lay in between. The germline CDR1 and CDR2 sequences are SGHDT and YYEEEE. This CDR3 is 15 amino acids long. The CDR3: CASSLVGAPNYGYTF. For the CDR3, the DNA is TGTGCCAGCAGCTTGGTGGGGGCTCCCAACTATGGCTACACCTTC.

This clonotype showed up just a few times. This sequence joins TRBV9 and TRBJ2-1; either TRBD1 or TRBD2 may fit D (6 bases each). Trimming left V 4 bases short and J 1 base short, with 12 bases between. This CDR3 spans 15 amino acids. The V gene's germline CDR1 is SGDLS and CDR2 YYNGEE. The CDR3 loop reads CASSPGALSYNEQFF. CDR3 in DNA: TGTGCCAGCAGCCCGGGGGCTTTGTCCTACAATGAGCAGTTCTTC.

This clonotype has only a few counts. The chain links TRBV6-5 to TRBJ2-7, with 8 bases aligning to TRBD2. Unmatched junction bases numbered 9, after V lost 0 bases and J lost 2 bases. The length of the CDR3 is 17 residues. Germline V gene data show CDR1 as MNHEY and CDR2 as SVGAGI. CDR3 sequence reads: CASSYSISGSSPYEQYF. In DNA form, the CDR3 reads TGTGCCAGCAGTTACTCGATCAGCGGGAGTAGCCCCTACGAGCAGTACTTC.

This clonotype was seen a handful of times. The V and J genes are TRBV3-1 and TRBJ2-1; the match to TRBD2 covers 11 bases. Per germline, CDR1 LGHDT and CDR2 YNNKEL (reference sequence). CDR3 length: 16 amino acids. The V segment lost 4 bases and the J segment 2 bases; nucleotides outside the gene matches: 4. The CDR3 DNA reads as TGTGCCAGCAGCCGACCGGGACTAGCGGCCTACAATGAGCAGTTCTTC. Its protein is CASSRPGLAAYNEQFF.

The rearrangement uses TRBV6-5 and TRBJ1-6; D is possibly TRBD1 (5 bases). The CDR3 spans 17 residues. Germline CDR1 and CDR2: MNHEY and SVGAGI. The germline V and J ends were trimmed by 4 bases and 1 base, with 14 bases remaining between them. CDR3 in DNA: TGTGCCAGCAGTTGGTCGCTAGGGGCATCCTATAATTCACCCCTCCACTTT. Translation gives CASSWSLGASYNSPLHF.